Below are 27 T cell receptor beta chains sequenced from a single sample in a study of early T cells in non-severe SARS-CoV-2 infection. TCRdb used MiXCR to reprocess the 5' RACE reads, holding one entry per CDR3 protein. Of about 110,000 distinct CDR3 sequences listed, approximately 10% are singletons. Sample: whole blood. The receptor set was obtained from an adult who was a healthcare worker with PCR-confirmed SARS-CoV-2 infection or an uninfected control (not recorded which).

The sample holds a few counts of this clonotype. This chain connects TRBV5-4 to TRBJ2-1; D unclear. The CDR3 covers 15 residues. V lost 1 base, J lost 0 bases, and 8 bases lay in between. The germline gives CDR1 SGHNT, CDR2 YYREEE (reference sequence). The CDR3 protein is CASSLTSSSYNEQFF. The CDR3 DNA reads as TGTGCCAGCAGCTTGACGAGTAGCTCCTACAATGAGCAGTTCTTC.

The V call is TRBV28, the J call TRBJ2-5; the D gene is possibly TRBD2 (5 bases). The CDR3 is 13 residues long. With 5 bases removed from V and 3 bases from J, the gap between germline ends came to 10 bases. Germline CDR1 MDHEN, CDR2 SYDVKM. For the CDR3, the DNA is TGTGCCAGCAGTCAGACTACTAAAGAGACCCAGTACTTC. Amino acids: CASSQTTKETQYF.

This clonotype was observed at least ten times. This chain connects TRBV6-2 or TRBV6-3 to TRBJ2-1; D is ambiguous. Looked up from germline, CDR1 is MNHEY and CDR2 is SVGEGT. CDR3 length: 11 residues. V was trimmed by 7 bases and J by 5 bases, leaving 6 bases between them. Written as DNA, the CDR3 is TGTGCCAGCAATGAGAACAATGAGCAGTTCTTC. Translated, it gives CASNENNEQFF.

Turning to this clonotype: A read error may be the cause here, since a much bigger clone is one base away. The chain employs TRBV29-1 and TRBJ2-2; D is perhaps TRBD1 or TRBD2 (5 bases each). The CDR3 runs to 13 residues. Germline V lookup: CDR1 SQVTM, CDR2 ANQGSEA. Trimming stripped 4 bases from V and 7 bases from J, with 13 bases between. The CDR3 nucleotides read TGCAGCGTTGGGGACCGGCGCATCGGGGAGCTGTTTTTT. This translates into CSVGDRRIGELFF.

This clonotype was observed a handful of times. The CDR3 DNA reads TGCAGTGTTCGGAACTCACCCTACGAGCAGTACTTC. This sequence encodes CSVRNSPYEQYF. The chain recombines TRBV20-1 with TRBJ2-7; the D is unclear. CDR1 and CDR2 from the germline V gene are DFQATT and SNEGSKA (reference sequence). The CDR3 covers 12 residues. V lost 7 bases and J lost 2, with 12 bases in between.

This clonotype was recorded at least ten times. The chain is built from TRBV14 and TRBJ1-2, with TRBD1 as a possible D gene (6 bases). CDR3 length equals 13 residues. Trimming removed 4 bases at V and 7 bases at J, with 13 bases between. CDR1 and CDR2 (germline): SGHDN, FVKESK. CDR3 coding DNA: TGTGCCAGCAGCCTGGCGGGGGGCGTTGGCTACACCTTC. Translation gives CASSLAGGVGYTF.

This clonotype was detected many times. V gene TRBV29-1 combines with J gene TRBJ1-2, with 10 bases identical to TRBD1. With 3 bases clipped from V and 4 bases from J, the junction kept 8 bases outside the gene matches. Germline assignment: CDR1 SQVTM and CDR2 ANQGSEA. CDR3 length equals 15 residues. CDR3 sequence (DNA): TGCAGCGTTGAGATAGTGGGACAGGGGCCCTATGGCTACACCTTC. Amino acids: CSVEIVGQGPYGYTF.

This clonotype was seen ten or more times. The chain employs TRBV11-2 and TRBJ2-1; 9 bases fit TRBD2. With 0 bases clipped from V and 9 bases from J, the junction kept 6 bases outside the gene matches. CDR1 SGHAT and CDR2 FQNNGV come from the germline V gene. The CDR3 totals 15 residues. DNA of the CDR3: TGTGCCAGCAGCTTAGAGGCGGGAGGGACTGGTGAGCAGTTCTTC. Amino acids: CASSLEAGGTGEQFF. The variable domain in full, with the rest retrieved from reference TRBV11-2 and TRBJ2-1, is EAGVAQSPRYKIIEKRQSVAFWCNPISGHATLYWYQQILGQGPKLLIQFQNNGVVDDSQLPKDRFSAERLKGVDSTLKIQPAKLEDSAVYLCASSLEAGGTGEQFFGPGTRLTVL.

The rearrangement links TRBV3-1 to TRBJ1-2; D may be TRBD1 (6 bases). The V end lost 5 bases, the J end lost 6 bases, and 16 bases lay between the germline ends. The germline V gene encodes CDR1 LGHDT and CDR2 YNNKEL (reference sequence). This CDR3 has 14 amino acids. This CDR3 is CASSDRWSENGYTF. The CDR3 nucleotides read TGTGCCAGCAGCGACAGGTGGTCGGAGAATGGCTACACCTTC.

There are a few counts of this clonotype. DNA of the CDR3: TGTGCCAGCAATCCGTCCCGGGGATACTCTGGGGCCAACGTCCTGACTTTC. Its translation: CASNPSRGYSGANVLTF. The V call is TRBV6-6, the J call TRBJ2-6, with D perhaps matching TRBD2 (5 bases). The CDR3 is 17 amino acids. Per the germline V gene, CDR1 is MNHNY and CDR2 is SVGAGI (reference sequence). Trimming cost V 7 bases and J 0 bases, with 16 bases left between them.

There are many counts of this clonotype. The chain recombines TRBV10-3 with TRBJ2-3; TRBD2 matches at 7 bases. This CDR3 is 14 amino acids long. The V gene end was trimmed by 0 bases and the J gene end by 8 bases; junction bases not matched to a gene: 5. Germline V gene data show CDR1 as ENHRY and CDR2 as SYGVKD. The CDR3, as DNA: TGTGCCATCAGTGAGTCCGGGAGGATTGGTACGCAGTATTTT. Translation: CAISESGRIGTQYF.

The sample holds many counts of this clonotype. The rearrangement joins TRBV15 to TRBJ2-1; 11 bases fit TRBD1. Germline V CDR1 and CDR2: LNHNV, YYDKDF (reference sequence). The V and J ends lost 2 bases and 7 bases, in that order; junction bases with no gene match: 7. This CDR3 is 16 amino acids long. CDR3 residues: CATSRLRDRGGNEQFF. The DNA for the CDR3 is TGTGCCACCAGCAGACTCCGGGACAGGGGGGGAAATGAGCAGTTCTTC.

The chain uses TRBV28 and TRBJ2-1, with D possibly matching TRBD1 (5 bases). The V end was cut by 3 bases, the J end by 5 bases, with 8 bases between. The CDR3 spans 13 residues. In germline, CDR1 is MDHEN, CDR2 SYDVKM. DNA for the CDR3: TGTGCCAGCAGTTTGTACAGGAACAATGAGCAGTTCTTC. Protein product: CASSLYRNNEQFF.

This clonotype was detected ten times or more. This chain connects TRBV6-2 or TRBV6-3 to TRBJ1-1; D is unresolved. Germline V CDR1 and CDR2: MNHEY, SVGEGT. The CDR3 consists of 13 residues. Trimming stripped 2 bases from V and 6 bases from J, with 10 bases between. The CDR3 DNA reads as TGTGCCAGCAGTTACCGGGGTTACGCTGAAGCTTTCTTT. This translates into CASSYRGYAEAFF.

The table lists this clonotype with many counts. The chain has TRBV5-6 and TRBJ2-1; D is ambiguous. The CDR3 sequence is 13 residues long. The V gene lost 1 base and the J gene lost 14 bases, with 16 bases spanning the gap. Germline V gene lookup returns CDR1 SGHDT and CDR2 YYEEEE. The CDR3 nucleotides are TGTGCCAGCAGCTTGTTTATTCAGGAAAGGGAGTTCTTC. As protein: CASSLFIQEREFF.

The CDR3: CASSQTDFGGTDTQYF. CDR3 bases: TGTGCCAGCAGCCAGACTGATTTTGGGGGCACAGATACGCAGTATTTT. The rearrangement links TRBV7-8 to TRBJ2-3; D ambiguous. This CDR3 contains 16 residues. Trimming took 5 bases from V and 1 from J, leaving 16 bases between them. Germline CDR1 SGHVS, CDR2 FQNEAQ.

This clonotype was counted a few times. V usage is TRBV6-5 and J usage is TRBJ2-1, with 7 nucleotides matching TRBD2. V was clipped by 4 bases and J by 6 bases; unmatched bases: 9. The CDR3 runs 15 residues. Germline V lookup: CDR1 MNHEY, CDR2 SVGAGI. CDR3: CASSFAGVELNEQFF. CDR3 DNA sequence: TGTGCCAGCAGTTTTGCGGGAGTTGAACTCAATGAGCAGTTCTTC.

J is TRBJ2-5 and V is TRBV3-1, with D unclear. Looked up from germline, CDR1 is LGHDT and CDR2 is YNNKEL (reference sequence). The germline V and J ends were trimmed by 1 base and 5 bases, with 5 bases remaining between them. The CDR3 is 12 amino acids. The CDR3 DNA is TGTGCCAGCAGCCAAGTCCCGGAGACCCAGTACTTC. Its translation: CASSQVPETQYF.

This clonotype was counted many times. This chain joins TRBV18 and TRBJ2-7; TRBD2 might be the D (5 bases). The V gene lost 0 bases and the J gene lost 3 bases, with 9 bases spanning the gap. Germline V gives CDR1 KGHSH, CDR2 LQKENI. This CDR3 is built from 14 residues. In nucleotides, the CDR3 is TGTGCCAGCTCACCACCAGCGGTCCTCTACGAGCAGTACTTC. It is translated as CASSPPAVLYEQYF.

The CDR3 loop reads CASREALNTDTQYF. Here the CDR3 DNA reads TGTGCCAGCAGAGAGGCGCTGAACACAGATACGCAGTATTTT. This chain uses TRBV12-3 or TRBV12-4 with TRBJ2-3; the D is unclear. The CDR3 length is 14 residues. V was cut by 6 bases and J by 2 bases, with 12 bases left in between.

This clonotype has a count of ten or more. The J gene is TRBJ1-1, the V gene TRBV20-1; 9 bases match TRBD1. After removal of 2 bases from V and 5 bases from J, the junction contained 9 bases not matched to a gene. Germline loops: CDR1 DFQATT, CDR2 SNEGSKA (reference sequence). The CDR3 has 15 residues. The CDR3 sequence is CSARIRDRERTEAFF. DNA of the CDR3: TGCAGTGCTAGAATACGGGACAGGGAGAGGACTGAAGCTTTCTTT.

Many counts were recorded for this clonotype. J is TRBJ2-7 and V is TRBV29-1; no firm D call. V was pared by 1 base and J by 4 bases, with 5 bases between. CDR3 length: 11 residues. The germline CDR1 and CDR2 sequences are SQVTM and ANQGSEA. The CDR3 DNA follows: TGCAGCGTTGAAGTAGGATACGAGCAGTACTTC. This codes for CSVEVGYEQYF.

The chain combines TRBV6-6 with TRBJ1-6, with a possible D match to TRBD1 (6 bases). V was cut by 8 bases and J by 14 bases, with 16 bases left in between. This CDR3 spans 12 amino acids. The germline V gene has CDR1 MNHNY and CDR2 SVGAGI (reference sequence). CDR3 protein: CASALDRHSLHF. The CDR3 nucleotides read TGTGCCAGCGCCCTCGACAGGCATTCCCTCCACTTT.

Concerning this clonotype itself: At one end, the junction sequence differs from germline, possibly due to a read error. This chain uses TRBV9 with TRBJ1-2; maybe TRBD1 (5 bases). This CDR3 is built from 14 residues. CDR1 is SGDLS, CDR2 YYNGEE, per germline. Written as DNA, the CDR3 is TGTGCCAGCAGCGCACTACCGGGGCCGACGGGTTGTAACTTC. This translates into CASSALPGPTGCNF.

At least ten counts were recorded for this clonotype. For the CDR3, the DNA is TGTGCCAGCAGCCGAACGGCTAGCGGGAACTTCTACGAGCAGTACTTC. Its translation is CASSRTASGNFYEQYF. The rearrangement uses TRBV7-2 and TRBJ2-7, with TRBD2 matching over 9 bases. The trim removed 5 bases at V and 3 bases at J, leaving 11 bases unmatched. Germline CDR1 SGHTA, CDR2 FQGNSA. The CDR3 has 16 residues.

CDR3: CASSLLREENTEAFF. CDR3 nucleotides: TGTGCCAGCAGCTTATTACGGGAGGAGAACACTGAAGCTTTCTTT. The chain combines TRBV11-2 with TRBJ1-1; no firm D call. Germline V gives CDR1 SGHAT, CDR2 FQNNGV. The CDR3 is 15 amino acids. V lost 2 bases, J lost 1 base, and 11 bases lay in between.

V and J are TRBV27 and TRBJ2-3; D is perhaps TRBD2 (5 bases). V was clipped by 10 bases and J by 7 bases, with 12 bases between them. CDR1 is MNHEY, CDR2 SMNVEV, per germline (reference sequence). The CDR3 consists of 11 residues. CDR3 protein: CATGYDYTQYF. As DNA, the CDR3 is TGTGCCACGGGGTACGACTATACGCAGTATTTT.